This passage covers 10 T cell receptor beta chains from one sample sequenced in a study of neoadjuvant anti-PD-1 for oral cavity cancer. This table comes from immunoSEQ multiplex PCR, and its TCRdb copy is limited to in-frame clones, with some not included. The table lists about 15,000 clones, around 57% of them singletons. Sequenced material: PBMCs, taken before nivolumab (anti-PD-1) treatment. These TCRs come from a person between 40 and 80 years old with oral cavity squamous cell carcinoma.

CDR3 sequence reads: CASKILSNSYEQYF. The CDR3 nucleotides are TGTGCCAGCAAAATACTCTCCAACTCCTACGAGCAGTACTTC. J is TRBJ2-7 and V is TRBV6-5; D is unresolved. CDR1 and CDR2 from the germline V gene are MNHEY and SVGAGI. The V gene lost 7 bases and the J gene lost 0 bases, with 13 bases spanning the gap. The length of the CDR3 is 14 residues.

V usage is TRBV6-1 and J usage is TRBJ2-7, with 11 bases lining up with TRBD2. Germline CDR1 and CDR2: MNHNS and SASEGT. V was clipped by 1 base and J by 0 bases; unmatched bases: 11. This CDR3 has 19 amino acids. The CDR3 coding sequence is TGTGCCAGCAGTGAAGGAATAGCGGGGGGGCAGAGAAGCTCCTACGAGCAGTACTTC. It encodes CASSEGIAGGQRSSYEQYF.

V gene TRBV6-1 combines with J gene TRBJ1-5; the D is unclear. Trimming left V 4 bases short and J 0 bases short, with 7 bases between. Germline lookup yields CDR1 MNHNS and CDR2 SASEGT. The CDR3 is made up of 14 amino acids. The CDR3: CASSVIFSNQPQHF. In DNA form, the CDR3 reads TGTGCCAGCAGTGTCATCTTTAGCAATCAGCCCCAGCATTTT.

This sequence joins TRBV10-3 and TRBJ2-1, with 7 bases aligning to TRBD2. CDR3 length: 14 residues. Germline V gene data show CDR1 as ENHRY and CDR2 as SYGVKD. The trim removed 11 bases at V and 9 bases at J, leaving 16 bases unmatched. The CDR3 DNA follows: TGTGCCTGCAGGAGCGGGGTGCCTCTTAGTGAGCAGTTCTTC. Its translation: CACRSGVPLSEQFF.

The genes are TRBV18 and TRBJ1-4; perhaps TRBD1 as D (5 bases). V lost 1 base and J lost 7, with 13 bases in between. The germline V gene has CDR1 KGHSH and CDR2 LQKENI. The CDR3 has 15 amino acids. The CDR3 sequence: CASSPRGPFPEKLFF. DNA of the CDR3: TGTGCCAGCTCACCACGGGGACCCTTCCCTGAAAAACTGTTTTTT. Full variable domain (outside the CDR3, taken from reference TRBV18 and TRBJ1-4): NAGVMQNPRHLVRRRGQEARLRCSPMKGHSHVYWYRQLPEEGLKFMVYLQKENIIDESGMPKERFSAEFPKEGPSILRIQQVVRGDSAAYFCASSPRGPFPEKLFFGSGTQLSVL.

The CDR3 loop is CASSDNSNQPQHF. CDR3 nucleotide sequence: TGTGCCAGCAGTGACAATAGCAATCAGCCCCAGCATTTT. The V call is TRBV6-1, the J call TRBJ1-5; D is ambiguous. Germline V gene sequence: CDR1 MNHNS, CDR2 SASEGT. V lost 3 bases and J lost 0, with 3 bases in between. The CDR3 is made up of 13 amino acids.

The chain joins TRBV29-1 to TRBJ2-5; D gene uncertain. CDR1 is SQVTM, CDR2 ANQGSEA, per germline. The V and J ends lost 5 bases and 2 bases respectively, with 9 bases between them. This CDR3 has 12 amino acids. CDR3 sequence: CSVSRIQETQYF. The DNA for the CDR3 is TGCAGCGTTAGTAGGATTCAAGAGACCCAGTACTTC.

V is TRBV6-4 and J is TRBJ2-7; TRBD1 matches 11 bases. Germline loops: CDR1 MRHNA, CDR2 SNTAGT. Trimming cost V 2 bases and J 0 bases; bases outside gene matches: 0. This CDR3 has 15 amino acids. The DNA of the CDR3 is TGTGCCAGCAGTGACGGACAGGGGGCCTCCTACGAGCAGTACTTC. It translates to CASSDGQGASYEQYF.

CDR3 sequence: CASSFTQGHEKLFF. The CDR3, as DNA: TGTGCCAGCAGCTTTACACAGGGACATGAAAAACTGTTTTTT. J is TRBJ1-4 and V is TRBV7-9; D is possibly TRBD1 (6 bases). V lost 3 bases, J lost 6 bases, and 11 bases lay in between. The CDR3 spans 14 residues. From germline, CDR1 is SEHNR and CDR2 FQNEAQ (reference sequence). The full variable domain, its missing parts supplied by reference TRBV7-9 and TRBJ1-4, is DTGVSQNPRHKITKRGQNVTFRCDPISEHNRLYWYRQTLGQGPEFLTYFQNEAQLEKSRLLSDRFSAERPKGSFSTLEIQRTEQGDSAMYLCASSFTQGHEKLFFGSGTQLSVL.

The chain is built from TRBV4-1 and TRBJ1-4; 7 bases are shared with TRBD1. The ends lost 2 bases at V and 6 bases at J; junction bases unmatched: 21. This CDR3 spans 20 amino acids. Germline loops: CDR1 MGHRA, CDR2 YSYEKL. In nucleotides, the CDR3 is TGCGCCAGCAGCCAATTTGAGAGGTCAGGGGGAGCCTACACCGATGAAAAACTGTTTTTT. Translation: CASSQFERSGGAYTDEKLFF.